The 19 T cell receptor beta chains below all came from one sample that was sequenced in a study of tumor and adjacent non-tumor tissue in lung cancer. Three rounds of nested PCR, following a modified ARM-PCR protocol, produced the TCRbeta library. TCRdb re-analysed the multiplex PCR reads in MiXCR, keeping a single row per CDR3 protein. The data hold fewer than 90,000 distinct CDR3 sequences, with 76% observed a single time. No cell sorting was done before RNA was extracted from the tissue. The normal lung tissue was taken more than 3 cm from the tumor edge. Material: distant non-tumor lung tissue. All receptors come from a woman aged 45 to 65 with non-small cell lung cancer.

This clonotype has ten or more counts. V usage is TRBV11-2 and J usage is TRBJ2-1, with D tentatively TRBD2 (6 bases). The CDR3 sequence is 14 residues long. CDR1 and CDR2 from the germline V gene are SGHAT and FQNNGV. Trimming left V 3 bases short and J 9 bases short, with 15 bases between. The CDR3 DNA reads TGTGCCAGCAGCTTCCGGAGGGGTTTAGGTGAGCAGTTCTTC. Protein sequence: CASSFRRGLGEQFF.

This clonotype turned up a few times. The rearrangement joins TRBV29-1 to TRBJ2-5; no firm D call. The germline V gene has CDR1 SQVTM and CDR2 ANQGSEA. The CDR3 covers 12 residues. With 5 bases removed from V and 4 bases from J, the gap between germline ends came to 11 bases. The CDR3 spells CSVRRSGETQYF. The CDR3 DNA is TGCAGCGTTCGAAGGAGTGGAGAGACCCAGTACTTC.

In DNA form, the CDR3 reads TGCGCCAGCGGAATCCGGGGGGGAGATACCCAGTACTTC. Its translation is CASGIRGGDTQYF. This chain links TRBV5-1 with TRBJ2-5; the match to TRBD2 covers 8 bases. V was pared by 7 bases and J by 8 bases, with 10 bases of the junction left unmatched. Germline-derived CDR1 and CDR2 are SGHRS and YFSETQ. The length of the CDR3 is 13 residues.

This clonotype was detected only a few times. A much more abundant neighbour one base away suggests this may be a read error. The rearrangement links TRBV2 to TRBJ2-5; 8 nucleotides align to TRBD1. Trimming cost V 8 bases and J 9 bases; bases outside gene matches: 2. Germline V lookup: CDR1 SNHLY, CDR2 FYNNEI. The CDR3 consists of 10 residues. In DNA, the CDR3 is TGTGCCAGCGAACAGGGGGCCCAGTACTTC. Protein sequence: CASEQGAQYF. The variable domain in full, with the rest retrieved from reference TRBV2 and TRBJ2-5, is EPEVTQTPSHQVTQMGQEVILRCVPISNHLYFYWYRQILGQKVEFLVSFYNNEISEKSEIFDDQFSVERPDGSNFTLKIRSTKLEDSAMYFCASEQGAQYFGPGTRLLVL.

In regard to this clonotype: This is likely a read error, given that the CDR3 carries no conserved phenylalanine or tryptophan at its end. The chain joins TRBV20-1 to TRBJ2-1; D gene ambiguous. The CDR3 sequence is 15 residues long. Trimming removed 0 bases from V and 6 bases from J, with 15 bases in between. Germline CDR1 and CDR2: DFQATT and SNEGSKA (reference sequence). Here the CDR3 DNA reads TGCAGTGCTAGAGATTTAGGTCTAGATTTCAATGAGCAGTTCTTA. Translating it yields CSARDLGLDFNEQFL.

Details on this clonotype: One end of the junction does not line up with germline, which may come from a read error. The CDR3 loop reads CVSNPLEGVGCEQYF. The CDR3 DNA sequence: TGTGTCAGCAACCCCCTTGAAGGAGTGGGGTGCGAGCAGTACTTT. The chain combines TRBV11-3 with TRBJ2-7; no definite D call. There are 15 residues in the CDR3. Per the germline V gene, CDR1 is SGHNT and CDR2 is YENEEA.

V is TRBV10-2 and J is TRBJ2-1, with 9 positions matching TRBD2. V lost 7 bases, J lost 6 bases, and 7 bases stayed unmatched. The CDR3 is made up of 14 amino acids. CDR1 WSHSY and CDR2 SAAADI come from the germline V gene. The CDR3 loop reads CASMRGGARNEQFF. The CDR3 DNA follows: TGCGCCAGCATGCGGGGGGGGGCACGCAATGAGCAGTTCTTC.

This chain uses TRBV29-1 with TRBJ2-7; D unclear. There are 14 residues in the CDR3. CDR1 SQVTM and CDR2 ANQGSEA come from the germline V gene. For the CDR3, the DNA is TGCAGAGTCGACTCGTCGGGTGGGTCCTACGAGCAGTACTTC. Translated: CRVDSSGGSYEQYF.

Details on this clonotype: A read error may produce the germline difference seen at one junction end. This chain joins TRBV29-1 and TRBJ1-1; D is uncertain. Per germline, CDR1 SQVTM and CDR2 ANQGSEA. This CDR3 region has 12 residues. For the CDR3, the DNA is TGCAGCATCGTTGAGAAGAGCACTGTAGCTTTCTTT. Its translation: CSIVEKSTVAFF.

On this clonotype itself: At one boundary the junction diverges from the germline segment, which might be a read error. The chain couples TRBV6-1 to TRBJ2-5, with D tentatively TRBD1 or TRBD2 (5 bases each). This CDR3 has 15 residues. The germline CDR1 and CDR2 sequences are MNHNS and SASEGT. CDR3 nucleotide sequence: TGTGCCAGCAGTGAAGGGAAGGGACGGCAAGAGACCAAGTATTTC. This codes for CASSEGKGRQETKYF.

The chain combines TRBV20-1 with TRBJ1-4, with D possibly TRBD1 on 5 matching bases. Germline V CDR1 and CDR2: DFQATT, SNEGSKA (reference sequence). The CDR3 runs to 15 residues. Trimming left V 4 bases short and J 5 bases short, with 17 bases between. CDR3 amino acids: CSATLGGSSNEKLFF. CDR3 nucleotide sequence: TGCAGTGCTACCTTGGGGGGAAGTTCGAATGAAAAACTGTTTTTT.

As for this clonotype: A much larger clone sits a single nucleotide away, making a read error possible. The chain is built from TRBV29-1 and TRBJ1-1; TRBD1 agrees at 9 bases. Germline V gene data show CDR1 as SQVTM and CDR2 as ANQGSEA. The length of the CDR3 is 12 residues. CDR3 bases: TGCAACGCCGACAGGGGGAGGACTAAAGCTTTCTTT. Translating it yields CNADRGRTKAFF.

Details on this clonotype: The germline gene is not matched at one end of the junction; a read error may be the cause. For the CDR3, the DNA is TGTACCAGGAGCCCTATCGACAGGGCCCAAGAGACCCAGTACTTC. This sequence encodes CTRSPIDRAQETQYF. The rearrangement joins TRBV5-6 to TRBJ2-5; TRBD1 aligns across 7 bases. CDR1 and CDR2 (germline): SGHDT, YYEEEE. This CDR3 contains 15 residues.

This clonotype was seen at least ten times. V gene TRBV7-3 combines with J gene TRBJ2-3; TRBD2 matches 7 bases. This CDR3 contains 15 residues. From germline, CDR1 is SGHTA and CDR2 FQGTGA. The junction had 7 bases not matched to a gene; V was cut back by 3 bases and J by 4 bases. The CDR3: CASSFSAGPADTQYF. CDR3 coding DNA: TGTGCCAGCAGCTTTTCAGCGGGACCTGCAGATACGCAGTATTTT.

A note on this clonotype: The CDR3 carries no conserved terminal phenylalanine or tryptophan, so it likely arises from a read error. The chain carries TRBV6-1 and TRBJ2-3; TRBD2 might be the D (6 bases). The CDR3 sequence is 13 residues long. Germline V gene sequence: CDR1 MNHNS, CDR2 SASEGT. The CDR3 DNA is TGTGCCAGCAGCAGGGACTTCACAGATAGGCAGTATCTT. This codes for CASSRDFTDRQYL.

Details on this clonotype: The CDR3 does not end in the conserved phenylalanine or tryptophan, so this is likely a read error. J is TRBJ1-2 and V is TRBV12-3 or TRBV12-4; the D is unclear. This CDR3 is built from 13 residues. V was clipped by 8 bases and J by 4 bases, with 14 bases between them. This CDR3 is CASLRRSLYGYTI. The CDR3 nucleotides are TGTGCCAGCCTGCGTAGGAGCCTCTATGGCTACACCATA.

This clonotype was recorded only once. The junction departs from the called germline gene at one end, perhaps through a read error. The chain couples TRBV11-2 to TRBJ2-5; D is ambiguous. The CDR3 is 15 residues long. Germline V CDR1 and CDR2: SGHAT, FQNNGV. In DNA, the CDR3 is TGTGTCAGCAGCTTAAGTATGAATAGGCACGAGACCCAGTACTTC. This gives the protein CVSSLSMNRHETQYF.

To note about this clonotype: A clone one base away is much larger, so this may be a read error. The chain recombines TRBV7-7 with TRBJ2-5, with no clear D. CDR1 and CDR2 (germline): SSHAT, FNYEAQ (reference sequence). This CDR3 comprises 14 residues. The CDR3 DNA reads TGTGCTAGCAGGTCCGACTCCTTGCAAGAGACCCAGTACTTC. The encoded protein is CASRSDSLQETQYF. The whole variable domain, remainder taken from reference TRBV7-7 and TRBJ2-5, is GAGVSQSPRYKVTKRGQDVTLRCDPISSHATLYWYQQALGQGPEFLTYFNYEAQPDKSGLPSDRFSAERPEGSISTLTIQRTEQRDSAMYRCASRSDSLQETQYFGPGTRLLVL.

Of note for this clonotype: One junction end disagrees with the germline gene, perhaps due to a read error. This rearrangement joins TRBV12-3 or TRBV12-4 to TRBJ1-2; 7 nucleotides agree with TRBD1. This CDR3 has 16 residues. CDR3 loop: CVSSSEVRGENYGYTF. DNA of the CDR3: TGTGTCAGCAGTTCGGAGGTCAGGGGGGAAAACTATGGCTACACCTTC.